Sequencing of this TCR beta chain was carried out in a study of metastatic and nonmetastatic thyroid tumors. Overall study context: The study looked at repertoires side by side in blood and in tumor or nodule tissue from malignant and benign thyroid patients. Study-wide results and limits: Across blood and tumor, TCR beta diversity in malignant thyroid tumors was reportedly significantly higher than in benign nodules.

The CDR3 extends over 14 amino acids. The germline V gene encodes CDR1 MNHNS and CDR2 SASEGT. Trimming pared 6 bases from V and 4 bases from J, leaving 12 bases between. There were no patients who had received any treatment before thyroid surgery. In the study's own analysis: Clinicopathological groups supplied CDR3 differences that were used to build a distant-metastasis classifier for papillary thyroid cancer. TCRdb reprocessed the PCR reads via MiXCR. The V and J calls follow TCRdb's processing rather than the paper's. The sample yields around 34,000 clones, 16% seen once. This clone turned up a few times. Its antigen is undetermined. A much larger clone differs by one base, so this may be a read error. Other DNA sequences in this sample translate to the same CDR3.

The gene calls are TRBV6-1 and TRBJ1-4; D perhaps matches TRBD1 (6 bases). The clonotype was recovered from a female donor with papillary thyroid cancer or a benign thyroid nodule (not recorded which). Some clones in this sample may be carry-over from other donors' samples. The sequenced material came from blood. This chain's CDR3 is CASSSGQYNEKLFF. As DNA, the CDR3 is TGTGCCAGCAGCTCAGGACAGTATAATGAAAAACTGTTTTTT.